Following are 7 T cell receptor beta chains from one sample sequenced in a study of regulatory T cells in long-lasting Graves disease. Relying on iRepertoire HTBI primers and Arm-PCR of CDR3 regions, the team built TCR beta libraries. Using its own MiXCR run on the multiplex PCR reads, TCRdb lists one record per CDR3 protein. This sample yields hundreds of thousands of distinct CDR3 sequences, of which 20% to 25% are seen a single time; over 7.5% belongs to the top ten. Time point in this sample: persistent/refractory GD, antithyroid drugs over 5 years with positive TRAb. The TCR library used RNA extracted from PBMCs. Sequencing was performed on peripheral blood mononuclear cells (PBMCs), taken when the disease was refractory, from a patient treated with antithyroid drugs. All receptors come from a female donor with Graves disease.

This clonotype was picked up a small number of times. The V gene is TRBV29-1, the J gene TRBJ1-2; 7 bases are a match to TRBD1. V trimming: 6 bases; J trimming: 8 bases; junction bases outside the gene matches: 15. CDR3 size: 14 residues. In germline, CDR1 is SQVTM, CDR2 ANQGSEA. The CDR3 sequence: CSVDKTGTIGGYTF. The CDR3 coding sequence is TGCAGCGTGGATAAGACAGGGACAATTGGAGGCTACACCTTC.

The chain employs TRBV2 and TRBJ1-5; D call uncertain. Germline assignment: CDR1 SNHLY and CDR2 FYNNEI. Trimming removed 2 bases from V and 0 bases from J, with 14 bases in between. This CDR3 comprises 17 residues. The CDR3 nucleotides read TGTGCCAGCAGTGAACGGGCAGGAGCTCATAGCAATCAGCCCCAGCATTTT. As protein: CASSERAGAHSNQPQHF.

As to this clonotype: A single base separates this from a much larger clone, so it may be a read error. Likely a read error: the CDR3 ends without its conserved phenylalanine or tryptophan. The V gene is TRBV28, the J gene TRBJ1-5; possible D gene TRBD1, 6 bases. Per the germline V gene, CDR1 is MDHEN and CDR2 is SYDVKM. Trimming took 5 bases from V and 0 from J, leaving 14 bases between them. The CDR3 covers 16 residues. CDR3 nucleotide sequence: TGTGCCAGCAGTCCCAGCGGGGGGCTTAGCAATCAGCCCCAGCATCTT. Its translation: CASSPSGGLSNQPQHL.

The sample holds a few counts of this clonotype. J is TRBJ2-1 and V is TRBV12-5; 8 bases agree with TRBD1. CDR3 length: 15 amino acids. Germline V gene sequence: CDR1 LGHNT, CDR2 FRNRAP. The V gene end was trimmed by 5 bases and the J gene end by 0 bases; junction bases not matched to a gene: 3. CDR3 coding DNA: TGTGCTAGTGGTCTCGGACAGGGCTCCTACAATGAGCAGTTCTTC. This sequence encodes CASGLGQGSYNEQFF.

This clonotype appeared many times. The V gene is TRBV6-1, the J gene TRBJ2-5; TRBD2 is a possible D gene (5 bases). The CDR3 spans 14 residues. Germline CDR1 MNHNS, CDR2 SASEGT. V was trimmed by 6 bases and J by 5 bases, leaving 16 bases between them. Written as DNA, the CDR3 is TGTGCCAGCAGGCAAAGCAACGGCGGGGAGACCCAGTACTTC. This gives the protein CASRQSNGGETQYF.

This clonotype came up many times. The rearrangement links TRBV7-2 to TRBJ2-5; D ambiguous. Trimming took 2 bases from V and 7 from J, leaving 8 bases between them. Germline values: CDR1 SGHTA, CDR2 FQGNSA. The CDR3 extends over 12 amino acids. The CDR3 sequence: CASSLLSRTQYF. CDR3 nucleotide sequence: TGTGCCAGCAGCTTATTGTCAAGGACCCAGTACTTC.

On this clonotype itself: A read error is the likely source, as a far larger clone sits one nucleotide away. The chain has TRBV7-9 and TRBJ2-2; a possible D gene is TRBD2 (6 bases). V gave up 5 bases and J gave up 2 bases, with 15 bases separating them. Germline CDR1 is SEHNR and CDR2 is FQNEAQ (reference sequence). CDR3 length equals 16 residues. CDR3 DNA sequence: TGTGCCAGCAGCGAGGGAGGAGGGAGTAACACCGGGGAGCTGTTTTTT. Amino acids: CASSEGGGSNTGELFF.